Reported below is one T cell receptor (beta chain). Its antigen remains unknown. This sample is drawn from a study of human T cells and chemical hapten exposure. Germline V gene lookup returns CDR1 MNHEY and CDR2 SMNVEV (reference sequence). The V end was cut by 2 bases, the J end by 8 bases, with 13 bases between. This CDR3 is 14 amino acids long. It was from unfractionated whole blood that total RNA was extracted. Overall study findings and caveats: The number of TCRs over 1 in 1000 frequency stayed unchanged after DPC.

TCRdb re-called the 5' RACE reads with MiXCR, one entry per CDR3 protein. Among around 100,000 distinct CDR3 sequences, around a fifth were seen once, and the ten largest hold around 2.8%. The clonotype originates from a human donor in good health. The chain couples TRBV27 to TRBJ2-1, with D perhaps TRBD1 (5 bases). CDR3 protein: CASSLSGQIHEQFF. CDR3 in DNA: TGTGCCAGCAGTTTAAGTGGACAAATCCATGAGCAGTTCTTC.